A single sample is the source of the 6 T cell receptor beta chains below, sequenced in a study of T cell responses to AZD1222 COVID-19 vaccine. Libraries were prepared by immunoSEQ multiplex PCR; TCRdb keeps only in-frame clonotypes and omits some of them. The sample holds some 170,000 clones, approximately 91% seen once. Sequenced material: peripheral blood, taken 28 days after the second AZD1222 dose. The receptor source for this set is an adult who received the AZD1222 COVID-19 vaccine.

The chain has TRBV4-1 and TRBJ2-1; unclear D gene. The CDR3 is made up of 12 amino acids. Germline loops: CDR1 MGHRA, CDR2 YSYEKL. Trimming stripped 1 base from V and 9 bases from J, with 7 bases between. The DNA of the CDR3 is TGCGCCAGCAGCCAAGGAGTCAGTGAGCAGTTCTTC. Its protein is CASSQGVSEQFF.

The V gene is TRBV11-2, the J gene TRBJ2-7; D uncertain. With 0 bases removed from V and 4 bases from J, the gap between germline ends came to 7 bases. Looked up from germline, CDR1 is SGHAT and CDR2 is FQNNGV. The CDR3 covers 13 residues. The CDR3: CASSLERLYEQYF. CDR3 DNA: TGTGCCAGCAGCTTAGAAAGGTTGTACGAGCAGTACTTC.

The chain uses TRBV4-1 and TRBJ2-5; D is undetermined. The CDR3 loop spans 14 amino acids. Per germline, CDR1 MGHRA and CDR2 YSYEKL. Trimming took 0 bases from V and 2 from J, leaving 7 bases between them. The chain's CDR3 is CASSQDLSQETQYF. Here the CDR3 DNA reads TGCGCCAGCAGCCAAGATTTATCGCAAGAGACCCAGTACTTC.

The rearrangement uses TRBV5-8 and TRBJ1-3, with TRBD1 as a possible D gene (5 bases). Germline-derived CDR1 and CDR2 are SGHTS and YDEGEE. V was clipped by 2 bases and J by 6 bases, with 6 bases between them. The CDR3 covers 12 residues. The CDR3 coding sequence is TGTGCCAGCAGCTTCGGGACAAACACCATATATTTT. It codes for CASSFGTNTIYF.

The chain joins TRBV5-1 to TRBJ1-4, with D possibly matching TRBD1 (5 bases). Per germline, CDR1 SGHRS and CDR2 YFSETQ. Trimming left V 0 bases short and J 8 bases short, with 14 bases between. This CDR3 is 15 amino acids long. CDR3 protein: CASSLVGGLEEKLFF. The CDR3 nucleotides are TGCGCCAGCAGCTTGGTTGGGGGTTTGGAGGAAAAACTGTTTTTT.

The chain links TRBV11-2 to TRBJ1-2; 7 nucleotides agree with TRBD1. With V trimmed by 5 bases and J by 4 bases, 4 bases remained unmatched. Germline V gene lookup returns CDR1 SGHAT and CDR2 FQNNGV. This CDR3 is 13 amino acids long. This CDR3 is CASSRQGGYGYTF. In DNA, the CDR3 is TGTGCCAGCAGCCGACAGGGTGGCTATGGCTACACCTTC.